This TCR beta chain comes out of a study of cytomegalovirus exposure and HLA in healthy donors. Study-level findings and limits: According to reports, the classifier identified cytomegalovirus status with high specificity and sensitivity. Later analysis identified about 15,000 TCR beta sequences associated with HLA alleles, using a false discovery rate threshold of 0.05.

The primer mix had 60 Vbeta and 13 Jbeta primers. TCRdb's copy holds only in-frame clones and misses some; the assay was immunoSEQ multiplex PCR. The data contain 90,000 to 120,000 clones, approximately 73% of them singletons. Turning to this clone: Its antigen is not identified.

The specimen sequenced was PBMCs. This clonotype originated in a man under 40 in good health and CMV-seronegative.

Here the CDR3 reads CASSADRFSYEQYF. In DNA, the CDR3 is TGTGCCAGCAGCGCAGACAGGTTTTCCTACGAGCAGTACTTC. The chain has TRBV7-9 and TRBJ2-7; D possibly corresponds to TRBD1 (6 bases). Per germline, CDR1 SEHNR and CDR2 FQNEAQ (reference sequence). This CDR3 has 14 residues. V lost 5 bases and J 1 base, leaving 12 bases between the germline ends.